This T cell receptor (beta chain) was recovered during a study of shared clonotypes between healthy human individuals. The table came from immunoSEQ multiplex PCR; TCRdb's copy has only in-frame clones and leaves some out. The sample has around 2.3 million clones, approximately 95% seen once. The germline V gene encodes CDR1 GTSNPN and CDR2 SVGIG (reference sequence). V lost 5 bases, J lost 8 bases, and 10 bases stayed unmatched. This CDR3 has 13 residues. The chain couples TRBV30 to TRBJ1-2, with 8 bases fitting TRBD1. This TCR was recovered from a man aged 18 to 35 in good health. The sequencing sample was made of naive CD4+ T cells sorted from blood. Indicated subset: CD45RA+ positively selected. In nucleotides, the CDR3 is TGTGCCTGGTGCCCCCAGGGGGCGGAAGGCTACACCTTC. Protein product: CAWCPQGAEGYTF.